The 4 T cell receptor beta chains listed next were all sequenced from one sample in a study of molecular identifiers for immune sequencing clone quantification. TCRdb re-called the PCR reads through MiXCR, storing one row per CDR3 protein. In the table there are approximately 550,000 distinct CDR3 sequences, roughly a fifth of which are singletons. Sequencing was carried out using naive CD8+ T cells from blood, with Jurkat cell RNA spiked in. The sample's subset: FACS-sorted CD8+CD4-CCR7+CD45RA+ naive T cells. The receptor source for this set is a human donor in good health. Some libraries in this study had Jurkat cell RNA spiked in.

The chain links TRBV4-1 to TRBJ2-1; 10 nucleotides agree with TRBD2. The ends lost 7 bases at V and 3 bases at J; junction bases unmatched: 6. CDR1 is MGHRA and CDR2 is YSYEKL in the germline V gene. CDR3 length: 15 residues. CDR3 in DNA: TGCGCCAGCACGTACGGGACTAGCGTCTACAATGAGCAGTTCTTC. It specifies CASTYGTSVYNEQFF.

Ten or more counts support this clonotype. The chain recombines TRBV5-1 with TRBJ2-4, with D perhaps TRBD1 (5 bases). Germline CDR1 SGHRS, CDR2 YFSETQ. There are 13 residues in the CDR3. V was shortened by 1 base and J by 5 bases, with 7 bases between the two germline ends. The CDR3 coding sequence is TGCGCCAGCAGCTTGACAGGTCAAAACATTCAGTACTTC. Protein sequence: CASSLTGQNIQYF.

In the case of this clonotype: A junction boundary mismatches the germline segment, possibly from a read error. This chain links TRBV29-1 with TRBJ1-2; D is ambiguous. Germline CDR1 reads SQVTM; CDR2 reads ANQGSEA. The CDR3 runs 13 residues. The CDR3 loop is CSVENTANCGYTF. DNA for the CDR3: TGCAGCGTTGAAAACACCGCTAACTGTGGCTACACCTTC.

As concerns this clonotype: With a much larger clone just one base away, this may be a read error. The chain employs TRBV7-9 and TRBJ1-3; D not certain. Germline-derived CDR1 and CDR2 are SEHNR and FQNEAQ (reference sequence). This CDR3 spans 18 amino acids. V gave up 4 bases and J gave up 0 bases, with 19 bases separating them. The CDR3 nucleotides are TGTGCCAGCAGCTATACACCCGGACGGCCATCCTCTGGAAACACCATATATTTT. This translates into CASSYTPGRPSSGNTIYF.